This TCR beta chain was profiled in a study of T-cell reconstitution after alpha-beta-depleted transplantation in children. General study points: At around two months after transplant, the alpha-beta T cells were reportedly derived from several hundred expanded clones that came from non-depleted graft cells. The study traced high day-60 TCRbeta diversity in some patients to surviving recipient T cells and thymic progenitors. Fresh T-cell production supplied most of the T-cell counts and diversity seen one year after transplant.

In the case of this clonotype: The antigen is not known.

Using unique molecular identifiers, the investigators prepared the TCRbeta library. TCRdb re-analysed the PCR reads in MiXCR, keeping a single row per CDR3 protein. The sample has nearly 250,000 distinct CDR3 sequences; roughly 8% are singletons. The CDR3 contains 13 residues. The junction had 3 bases not matched to a gene; V was cut back by 3 bases and J by 4 bases. Germline CDR1 reads SGHKS; CDR2 reads YYEKEE (reference sequence). The specimen comprised PBMCs, mostly from graft donor cells, sampled 180 days after TCRalphabeta/CD19-depleted stem cell transplant. This chain connects TRBV5-5 to TRBJ2-5; 7 bases agree with TRBD1. The sequence was obtained from a male patient under 18 who had a stem cell transplant for acute lymphoblastic leukemia, so the T cells may come from the graft donor. The CDR3, as DNA: TGTGCCAGCAGCTCGACAGGGAGAGAGACCCAGTACTTC. Protein product: CASSSTGRETQYF. The entire variable domain, with the rest obtained from reference TRBV5-5 and TRBJ2-5, is as follows: DAGVTQSPTHLIKTRGQQVTLRCSPISGHKSVSWYQQVLGQGPQFIFQYYEKEERGRGNFPDRFSARQFPNYSSELNVNALLLGDSALYLCASSSTGRETQYFGPGTRLLVL.